Sequencing of this TCR beta chain was carried out in a study of Ad26.COV2.S vaccination and SARS-CoV-2 variants (dated by TCRdb to the early 2020s). As for the study more broadly: Vaccine-arm donors were drawn from COV1001, a multicentre, randomized, double-blind, placebo-controlled phase I-IIa trial of Ad26.COV2.S in healthy adults. Ad26.COV2.S was administered intramuscularly at a dose of 5x10^10 or 1x10^11 viral particles, either as one shot or as two shots given 56 days apart. The specificity and breadth of SARS-CoV-2-reactive T cell receptors after Ad26.COV2.S vaccination were assessed by TCRbeta repertoire sequencing. A total of approximately 30 samples were included in the TCR-sequenced set, comprising roughly 19 Ad26.COV2.S vaccine recipients, 5 placebo recipients and 8 SARS-CoV-2 convalescent individuals. Participants in the trial were split at random into five groups of five each, receiving low-dose or high-dose Ad26.COV2.S once or twice, or else placebo on both occasions. Investigators did not know the trial group allocation while performing experiments and assessing outcomes. Beyond this particular receptor, the publication reports: According to the authors, total T cell responses may have been underestimated by the TCR breadth and depth analyses. Comparable non-spike TCR breadth was observed between vaccine and placebo recipients, consistent with only spike being contained in the vaccine. Compared with placebo recipients, Ad26.COV2.S recipients showed higher spike-specific TCR breadth (P = 0.0014). After vaccination, spike-specific CD8+ and CD4+ T cell responses were reported to show substantial breadth. Comparing responses between vaccine doses or regimens was not something the study was powered to do.

TCRbeta CDR3 regions were sequenced with the immunoSEQ Assay. After extraction, genomic DNA underwent amplification by bias-controlled multiplex PCR, followed by high-throughput sequencing. The study's own analysis went as follows. To quantify the absolute abundance of every unique TCRbeta CDR3 region, sequences were collapsed and filtered. T cell fraction was estimated by normalizing TCRbeta template counts to usable DNA, with usable DNA measured through amplification of reference genes found in all nucleated cells. Repertoire TCRs were annotated as SARS-CoV-2-specific when V gene, CDR3 amino acid sequence and J gene were exactly matched to a known reactive TCR set. The reference SARS-CoV-2 TCR set came from MIRA and was filtered for enrichment in COVID-19-positive ImmuneCODE repertoires, removing public or cross-reactive TCRs. Based on the MIRA antigens, annotated TCRs were further analysed at the level of specific ORF or position within ORF. Depth was the summed frequency of annotated unique rearrangements, while breadth was defined as annotated unique rearrangements over total unique productive rearrangements. Two-sided Wilcoxon rank-sum tests were used to compare TCR breadth between groups. Imported from immuneACCESS, the table was reduced by TCRdb to in-frame sequences with V and J called. These copies leave out some clones; in studies compared against another copy, an unresolved V gene accounts for under half, and the cause of the remainder is not known. D and trimming were read from the DNA, whereas the V and J calls and clone size are those reported in that table. The sample table contains 510,000 or so clones; only one count was recorded for roughly 89% of them. Together, the top ten hold about 13% of the sample.

The treatment or condition label, read with the paper, signifies: about 20 received Ad26.COV2.S at low or high dose, single or two shots; several received placebo; per-sample allocation not given. For vaccine and placebo recipients, the sequenced repertoires came from samples collected on day 63 after the first injection. In Cohort 1b, fewer than 30 adults aged 18-55 years were enrolled at a single site in Boston, USA, between 29 July and 7 August 2020. Ad26.COV2.S was a replication-incompetent adenovirus type 26 vector that expressed a prefusion-stabilized SARS-CoV-2 spike protein derived from the original Wuhan strain. The CDR3 holds 12 amino acids from the cysteine to the phenylalanine. Here the CDR3 DNA is all that survives: 36 bases in frame from base 1. V drops 0 bases and J drops 8 bases, leaving 7 bases in between. As to this clone: What this receptor recognizes is not known. No qualities accompany the bases; no much larger clone lies one base away.

Here the chain combines TRBV12-3 or TRBV12-4 and TRBJ1-2, with an unclear D gene assignment. The receptor's source is a person aged 18 to 59 who received the Ad26.COV2.S COVID-19 vaccine or a placebo. Here the sequenced sample was peripheral blood, taken in a trial of Ad26.COV2.S vaccine versus placebo. The DNA sequence reads TGTGCCAGCAGTTTAGCGCTAAGGGGCTACACCTTC. This yields the protein CASSLALRGYTF.